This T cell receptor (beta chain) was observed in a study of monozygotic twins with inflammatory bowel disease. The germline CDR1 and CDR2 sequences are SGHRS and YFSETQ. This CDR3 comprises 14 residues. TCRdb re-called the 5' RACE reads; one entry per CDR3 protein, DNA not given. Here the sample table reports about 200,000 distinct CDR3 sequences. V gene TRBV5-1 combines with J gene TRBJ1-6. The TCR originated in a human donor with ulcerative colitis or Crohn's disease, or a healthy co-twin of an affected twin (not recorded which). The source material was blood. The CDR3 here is CASSLDGGNSPLHF.